Following are 8 T cell receptor beta chains from one sample sequenced in a study of T cells after posttransplantation cyclophosphamide. Method: immunoSEQ multiplex PCR; TCRdb's copy keeps in-frame clones and lacks some. The sample holds 9,500 to 14,000 clones, just over 90% seen once. A marrow graft followed busulfan-fludarabine conditioning, with cyclophosphamide on days +3 and +4. The sequencing here drew on PBMCs, taken after allogeneic stem cell transplant with posttransplant cyclophosphamide. The receptor set was obtained from a female patient between 30 and 40 years old who received an allogeneic stem cell transplant from an unrelated donor, was CMV-positive, and had no GVHD. The graft donor may account for some of the T cells.

This clone was detected only once. The chain has TRBV5-1 and TRBJ2-3, with D maybe TRBD2 (6 bases). The V end lost 4 bases, the J end lost 6 bases, and 18 bases lay between the germline ends. CDR1 is SGHRS, CDR2 YFSETQ, per germline. The CDR3 spans 15 residues. CDR3 nucleotide sequence: TGCGCCAGCAGCGGTGCGGGGAGAATATGGGATACGCAGTATTTT. Translation: CASSGAGRIWDTQYF.

The chain joins TRBV27 to TRBJ2-1; 7 bases line up with TRBD2. J lost 9 bases, V lost 6 bases, and 17 bases had no gene match. The CDR3 length is 16 residues. From germline, CDR1 is MNHEY and CDR2 SMNVEV (reference sequence). The CDR3 DNA reads as TGTGCCAGCAGGCTTCTCGCGCGGGGGACTTATCGTGAGCAGTTCTTC. It is translated as CASRLLARGTYREQFF.

This chain connects TRBV18 to TRBJ1-3; 9 bases align to TRBD1. This CDR3 is built from 16 residues. Germline V lookup: CDR1 KGHSH, CDR2 LQKENI. Trimming took 3 bases from V and 1 from J; bases not matched to a gene: 4. This CDR3 is CASSPKGTGSGNTIYF. The CDR3 DNA follows: TGTGCCAGCTCACCTAAGGGGACAGGGTCTGGAAACACCATATATTTT. Looking up the rest from reference TRBV18 and TRBJ1-3 gives the full variable domain: NAGVMQNPRHLVRRRGQEARLRCSPMKGHSHVYWYRQLPEEGLKFMVYLQKENIIDESGMPKERFSAEFPKEGPSILRIQQVVRGDSAAYFCASSPKGTGSGNTIYFGEGSWLTVV.

J is TRBJ2-3 and V is TRBV5-1; TRBD2 matches 9 bases. V shed 7 bases and J 2 bases; nucleotides not matched to a gene: 5. Germline V gives CDR1 SGHRS, CDR2 YFSETQ. The CDR3 extends over 14 amino acids. The CDR3 spells CASGIAGATDTQYF. The CDR3, as DNA: TGCGCCAGCGGCATAGCGGGAGCCACAGATACGCAGTATTTT.

The J gene is TRBJ1-5, the V gene TRBV19; D gene ambiguous. This CDR3 has 15 residues. Germline V gene sequence: CDR1 LNHDA, CDR2 SQIVND (reference sequence). The V end lost 0 bases, the J end lost 3 bases, and 9 bases lay between the germline ends. The CDR3 DNA is TGTGCCAGTAGTATAGATCGAGGGTTCAATCAGCCCCAGCATTTT. Translation: CASSIDRGFNQPQHF.

V usage is TRBV28 and J usage is TRBJ2-1; maybe TRBD1 (6 bases). CDR1 MDHEN and CDR2 SYDVKM come from the germline V gene. This CDR3 has 14 amino acids. The V and J ends lost 6 bases and 5 bases respectively, with 14 bases between them. CDR3 in DNA: TGTGCCAGCAGACCCAGGGACACTCACAATGAGCAGTTCTTC. It codes for CASRPRDTHNEQFF.

The chain combines TRBV5-1 with TRBJ2-1, with D perhaps matching TRBD2 (7 bases). Trimming left V 4 bases short and J 6 bases short, with 20 bases between. The V gene's germline CDR1 is SGHRS and CDR2 YFSETQ. The CDR3 has 16 residues. CDR3 residues: CASSIGGGPGSNEQFF. For the CDR3, the DNA is TGCGCCAGCAGCATTGGGGGGGGGCCGGGTTCCAATGAGCAGTTCTTC.

The chain links TRBV13 to TRBJ1-1; possibly TRBD1 for D (6 bases). This CDR3 has 16 amino acids. Germline V gene lookup returns CDR1 PRHDT and CDR2 FYEKMQ (reference sequence). The germline V and J ends were trimmed by 6 bases and 0 bases, with 17 bases remaining between them. Here the CDR3 DNA reads TGTGCCAGCAGTTCCGACAGGACCACAATGAACACTGAAGCTTTCTTT. This gives the protein CASSSDRTTMNTEAFF.